Listed below are T cell receptor beta chains from one sample, sequenced in a study of CD8 T cells in ankylosing spondylitis. TCRdb re-analysed the 5' RACE reads in MiXCR, keeping a single row per CDR3 protein. The sample has roughly 220,000 distinct CDR3 sequences, around 18% seen once. The sequenced sample consisted of blood, either unsorted or a sorted T cell fraction (not recorded which). These receptors were taken from a male donor with ankylosing spondylitis. Both conserved end residues are part of each CDR3. D genes are given only for firm matches. A clone size is listed for some rows: how often the clone was seen (once, few, many), or a class if it is expanded.

j_gene,abundance,v_gene,d_gene,CDR3nt,CDR3aa
TRBJ2-1,many,TRBV4-1,-,TGCGCCAGCAGCCAAGATTCGATATACAATGAGCAGTTCTTC,CASSQDSIYNEQFF
TRBJ2-5,few,TRBV28,TRBD2,TGTGCCAGCAGTCCAGGGACTAGCGGGATGGGGCTGTCGGAGACCCAGTACTTC,CASSPGTSGMGLSETQYF
TRBJ2-7,few,TRBV9,-,TGTGCCAGCAGCGTAGCTAGCGCCACCTACGAGCAGTACTTC,CASSVASATYEQYF
TRBJ2-1,few,TRBV3-1,-,TGTGCCAGCAGCCAAGCAGGACGACGGTTCTTC,CASSQAGRRFF
TRBJ1-1,-,TRBV6-1,-,TGTGCCAGCAGTGAAGACAGTTATGAAGCTTTCTTT,CASSEDSYEAFF
TRBJ2-3,few,TRBV7-6,-,TGTGCCAGCAGCACGGCTACGATAGGGGGATATAGCACAGATACGCAGTATTTT,CASSTATIGGYSTDTQYF
TRBJ1-1,few,TRBV5-1,-,TGCGCCAGCAGCCGGCGAGACATGAACACTGAAGCTTTCTTT,CASSRRDMNTEAFF
TRBJ2-7,few,TRBV4-1,-,TGCGCCAGCAGCCAAGAACGGCGGGATGCCTACGAGCAGTACTTC,CASSQERRDAYEQYF
TRBJ2-7,-,TRBV5-1,-,TGCGCCAGCAGCTGGGACACATACTACGAGCAGTACTTC,CASSWDTYYEQYF
TRBJ2-3,-,TRBV12-3/TRBV12-4,TRBD1,TGTGCCAGCACCAGACAGGGGTGGACAGATACGCAGTATTTT,CASTRQGWTDTQYF
TRBJ2-1,-,TRBV5-6,TRBD2,TGTGCCAGCAGCTTGACCCTAGCGGGGATTTACAATGAGCAGTTCTTC,CASSLTLAGIYNEQFF
TRBJ2-2,few,TRBV14,TRBD2,TGTGCCAGCAGTAGTGGGGACTATCCCTGGCCCGGGGAGCTGTTTTTT,CASSSGDYPWPGELFF
TRBJ2-5,-,TRBV7-9,TRBD1,TGTGCCAGCAGCTCGGAACCAGGGGGCGCGTGGGAGACCCAGTACTTC,CASSSEPGGAWETQYF
TRBJ1-1,few,TRBV27,-,TGTGCCAGCAGTTTACAGGGGAGAGTTCACACTGAAGCTTTCTTT,CASSLQGRVHTEAFF
TRBJ2-1,many,TRBV10-3,TRBD2,TGTGCCATCAGTGACCGGGAGGCCAACAATGAGCAGTTCTTC,CAISDREANNEQFF
TRBJ1-2,-,TRBV4-2,-,TGTGCCAGCAGCCAAGATTTGGGAGTACTGCACTATGGCTACACCTTC,CASSQDLGVLHYGYTF
TRBJ1-2,-,TRBV9,TRBD1,TGTGCCAGCAGCGCGTCACAGGGGGCGGATGGCTACACCTTC,CASSASQGADGYTF
TRBJ1-4,-,TRBV6-1,-,TGTGCCAGCAGTGGTTTTGGTGTAAAACTGTTTTTT,CASSGFGVKLFF
TRBJ2-1,few,TRBV27,TRBD2,TGTGCCAGCAGTTTATATGAACTAGCGGGAGGCAATGAGCAGTTCTTC,CASSLYELAGGNEQFF
TRBJ2-1,-,TRBV7-8,-,TGTGCCAGCCTCGTGGGACTGGGGAATGAGCAGTTCTTC,CASLVGLGNEQFF
TRBJ2-3,few,TRBV5-6,-,TGTGCCAGCAGCGGACAGACAGATACGCAGTATTTT,CASSGQTDTQYF
TRBJ2-7,-,TRBV29-1,-,TGCAGCGCCCTACTAGAGGTTTCCTACGAGCAGTACTTC,CSALLEVSYEQYF
TRBJ2-4,few,TRBV7-8,TRBD2,TGTGCCAGCAGCCCTATACTAGCGGGGGGGCCACTGGGGGATCAGTACTTC,CASSPILAGGPLGDQYF
TRBJ2-5,-,TRBV4-2,TRBD2,TGTGCCAGCAGCCCAGCGGGACCACAAGAGACCCAGTACTTC,CASSPAGPQETQYF
TRBJ2-1,-,TRBV2,TRBD1,TGTGCCAGCACCAGTTGGGACAGGGGCCACAATGAGCAGTTCTTC,CASTSWDRGHNEQFF
TRBJ2-7,few,TRBV27,TRBD2,TGTGCCAGCAGTTCCCGGAATAGCGGGAGTTACGAGCAGTACTTC,CASSSRNSGSYEQYF
TRBJ1-5,-,TRBV6-4,-,TGTGCCAGCAGTGACTCTTGGGGAATGGAGCCCCAGCATTTT,CASSDSWGMEPQHF
TRBJ2-2,-,TRBV10-2,TRBD1,TGCGCCAGCATCGACCCGGGACAGGGAAATCCCGGGGAGCTGTTTTTT,CASIDPGQGNPGELFF
TRBJ2-1,-,TRBV7-2,-,TGTGCCAGCAGCCCAGACAACAATGAGCAGTTCTTC,CASSPDNNEQFF
TRBJ2-1,few,TRBV4-3,-,TGCGCCAGCAGCCAAGGGGACGGGAGAGAGTTCTTC,CASSQGDGREFF
TRBJ2-1,-,TRBV7-3,-,TGTGCCAGCAGCTTAGGGCAGGGGCGAAACAATGAGCAGTTCTTC,CASSLGQGRNNEQFF
TRBJ2-7,few,TRBV7-9,TRBD1,TGTGCCAGCAGCCCCCAGGGGGCGGTATCCTACGAGCAGTACTTC,CASSPQGAVSYEQYF
TRBJ2-7,-,TRBV27,-,TGTGCCAGCAGTTTGGGGGGCGCGATGAATTCCTACGAGCAGTACTTC,CASSLGGAMNSYEQYF
TRBJ2-5,few,TRBV12-3/TRBV12-4,-,TGTGCCAGCAGTTTTGACGGGGAGACCCAGTACTTC,CASSFDGETQYF
TRBJ2-1,few,TRBV7-2,TRBD2,TGTGCCAGCAGCTTTTCAGCGGGGGGCTACAATGAGCAGTTCTTC,CASSFSAGGYNEQFF
TRBJ2-7,-,TRBV4-3,TRBD2,TGCGCCAGCAGCCAAGATTGGACTAGCGTCTCCTACGAGCAGTACTTC,CASSQDWTSVSYEQYF
TRBJ2-1,-,TRBV11-3,TRBD2,TGTGCCAGCAGCTTTGGCGGGGGGGCTAATGAGCAGTTCTTC,CASSFGGGANEQFF
TRBJ2-1,-,TRBV4-3,-,TGCGCCAGCAGCGCCGCCGGACCTCCCTACAATGAGCAGTTCTTC,CASSAAGPPYNEQFF
TRBJ2-1,few,TRBV27,-,TGTGCCAGCAGCCGGTCCAGGAATGAGCAGTTCTTC,CASSRSRNEQFF
TRBJ2-3,-,TRBV6-5,TRBD2,TGTGCCAGCAGTTACTCGCTAGCGGGGGAAGATACGCAGTATTTT,CASSYSLAGEDTQYF
TRBJ2-1,few,TRBV20-1,TRBD2,TGCAGTGCCCATGAAGGACTAGCGGGAGACAATGAGCAGTTCTTC,CSAHEGLAGDNEQFF
TRBJ2-7,few,TRBV12-3/TRBV12-4,-,TGTGCCAGCAGGGAGGGACAGACAACCGCCTACGAGCAGTACTTC,CASREGQTTAYEQYF
TRBJ1-5,-,TRBV4-1,TRBD1,TGCGCCAGCAGCGTTAGACAGGGGGCTGATCAGCCCCAGCATTTT,CASSVRQGADQPQHF
TRBJ2-7,-,TRBV3-1,TRBD2,TGTGCCAGCAGCCCCACCGTTGGGGAGGGGTCCTACGAGCAGTACTTC,CASSPTVGEGSYEQYF
TRBJ2-5,-,TRBV27,TRBD1,TGTGCCAGCAGCTGGGACAGGGCTGGGGAGACCCAGTACTTC,CASSWDRAGETQYF
TRBJ2-6,few,TRBV29-1,-,TGCAGCCCAACTCCCCAACAGCTATCTGGGGCCAACGTCCTGACTTTC,CSPTPQQLSGANVLTF
TRBJ2-4,many,TRBV27,-,TGTGCCCGACAGGACAGTTTCCCCCCTTTTGGAAAAAACATTCAGTACTTC,CARQDSFPPFGKNIQYF
TRBJ2-7,-,TRBV9,-,TGTGCCAGCAGCGTAGGACACGGCTACGAGCAGTACTTC,CASSVGHGYEQYF
TRBJ1-1,few,TRBV20-1,-,TGCAGTGCTAGAAGCCAGGAGGGGACCACTGAAGCTTTCTTT,CSARSQEGTTEAFF
TRBJ2-7,-,TRBV12-3/TRBV12-4,TRBD2,TGTGCCAGCAGCGGACTAGCGGACGCCTACGAGCAGTACTTC,CASSGLADAYEQYF
TRBJ1-5,few,TRBV12-3/TRBV12-4,-,TGTGCCAGCAGTTTGGGATTTCAGCCCCAGCATTTT,CASSLGFQPQHF
TRBJ2-7,many,TRBV5-1,TRBD1,TGCGCCAGCAGCTTCGGGACAGGCCCTTACGAGCAGTACTTC,CASSFGTGPYEQYF
TRBJ2-2,-,TRBV6-5,-,TGTGCCAGCAGTTACTCGGAGTGGGCGACCGGGGAGCTGTTTTTT,CASSYSEWATGELFF
TRBJ2-7,many,TRBV5-1,-,TGCGCCAGCAGCTTGGAGGGACCCCCCTACGAGCAGTACTTC,CASSLEGPPYEQYF
TRBJ2-1,-,TRBV15,-,TGTGCCACCAGCAGAGATCTGGGACTCAACAATGAGCAGTTCTTC,CATSRDLGLNNEQFF